Presented here are 18 T cell receptor beta chains from one specimen sequenced in a study of cytotoxic CD8 clonotypes in ibrutinib-treated CLL. Profiled with immunoSEQ multiplex PCR; TCRdb holds only in-frame clones, not every one. The profile shows 300,000 or so clones, under 70% of them singletons. The material was PBMCs, obtained after 36 months of ibrutinib treatment. These receptors originate from a human donor with chronic lymphocytic leukemia.

V usage is TRBV4-1 and J usage is TRBJ2-5; 10 nucleotides match TRBD2. CDR1 is MGHRA and CDR2 is YSYEKL in the germline V gene. The CDR3 loop spans 18 amino acids. Trimming removed 0 bases from V and 2 bases from J; junction bases left unmatched: 9. The CDR3 is CASSQDGGLAGDQETQYF. The CDR3 bases are TGCGCCAGCAGCCAAGATGGGGGCCTAGCGGGGGATCAAGAGACCCAGTACTTC.

The CDR3 protein is CASSGQGNYGYTF. The CDR3 DNA reads TGTGCCAGCAGTGGCCAGGGAAACTATGGCTACACCTTC. The chain links TRBV2 to TRBJ1-2, with a possible D match to TRBD1 (5 bases). Trimming left V 4 bases short and J 2 bases short, with 8 bases between. Germline V gives CDR1 SNHLY, CDR2 FYNNEI. CDR3 length: 13 amino acids. Full variable domain (outside the CDR3, taken from reference TRBV2 and TRBJ1-2): EPEVTQTPSHQVTQMGQEVILRCVPISNHLYFYWYRQILGQKVEFLVSFYNNEISEKSEIFDDQFSVERPDGSNFTLKIRSTKLEDSAMYFCASSGQGNYGYTFGSGTRLTVV.

V gene TRBV6-5 combines with J gene TRBJ2-7; D is tentatively TRBD1 or TRBD2 (5 bases each). CDR1 and CDR2 (germline): MNHEY, SVGAGI. The CDR3 runs 15 residues. V was pared by 6 bases and J by 2 bases, with 17 bases between. This CDR3 reads CASSQLGTDTYEQYF. Written as DNA, the CDR3 is TGTGCCAGCAGCCAGCTCGGGACGGATACCTACGAGCAGTACTTC.

This clone showed up just a few times. CDR3 protein: CASSVVPSGQETQYF. CDR3 sequence (DNA): TGTGCCAGCAGCGTGGTCCCTAGCGGACAAGAGACCCAGTACTTC. The J gene is TRBJ2-5, the V gene TRBV9, with TRBD2 matching over 7 bases. V was clipped by 2 bases and J by 2 bases; unmatched bases: 6. Germline CDR1 and CDR2: SGDLS and YYNGEE. This CDR3 has 15 residues.

The chain has TRBV29-1 and TRBJ2-1; possible D gene TRBD2, 6 bases. Germline assignment: CDR1 SQVTM and CDR2 ANQGSEA. Trimming took off 2 bases at V and 1 base at J, with 12 bases between the two ends. The length of the CDR3 is 15 residues. The CDR3 sequence: CSVEILLASYNEQFF. The CDR3 DNA follows: TGCAGCGTTGAAATCCTCCTAGCGTCCTACAATGAGCAGTTCTTC.

This chain joins TRBV4-1 and TRBJ1-2, with 8 positions matching TRBD1. The germline CDR1 and CDR2 sequences are MGHRA and YSYEKL. V lost 3 bases to trimming and J lost 1 base; unmatched junction nucleotides: 16. The CDR3 has 19 amino acids. The CDR3 is CASSHRRWTGKTLNYGYTF. The CDR3, as DNA: TGCGCCAGCAGCCACCGAAGGTGGACAGGGAAAACCCTTAACTATGGCTACACCTTC.

The chain carries TRBV23-1 and TRBJ2-1; weak D call: TRBD1 (6 bases). TRBV23-1 is an ORF; its function is uncertain. The CDR3 spans 14 residues. The germline V and J ends were trimmed by 2 bases and 8 bases, with 13 bases remaining between them. Written as DNA, the CDR3 is TGCGCCAGCAGTCAACCCCCGGCAGGGGATGAGCAGTTCTTC. It yields the protein CASSQPPAGDEQFF.

CDR3 in amino acids: CASSATRTAYEQYF. The CDR3 nucleotides read TGTGCCAGCAGCGCGACCAGGACCGCCTACGAGCAGTACTTC. The genes are TRBV2 and TRBJ2-7; D is uncertain. The germline V gene has CDR1 SNHLY and CDR2 FYNNEI. This CDR3 spans 14 amino acids. The V end was cut by 6 bases, the J end by 2 bases, with 14 bases between. The whole variable domain, remainder taken from reference TRBV2 and TRBJ2-7, is EPEVTQTPSHQVTQMGQEVILRCVPISNHLYFYWYRQILGQKVEFLVSFYNNEISEKSEIFDDQFSVERPDGSNFTLKIRSTKLEDSAMYFCASSATRTAYEQYFGPGTRLTVT.

The chain has TRBV28 and TRBJ1-5; D gene ambiguous. The V gene lost 7 bases and the J gene lost 3 bases, with 16 bases spanning the gap. Germline V gene lookup returns CDR1 MDHEN and CDR2 SYDVKM. This CDR3 is built from 15 residues. CDR3: CASTQGGLFNQPQHF. Written as DNA, the CDR3 is TGTGCCAGCACCCAAGGTGGGTTATTCAATCAGCCCCAGCATTTT. Using reference TRBV28 and TRBJ1-5 for the parts outside the CDR3, the full variable domain is DVKVTQSSRYLVKRTGEKVFLECVQDMDHENMFWYRQDPGLGLRLIYFSYDVKMKEKGDIPEGYSVSREKKERFSLILESASTNQTSMYLCASTQGGLFNQPQHFGDGTRLSIL.

The chain recombines TRBV29-1 with TRBJ2-7; D assignment may be TRBD1 or TRBD2 (5 bases each). The CDR3 has 13 amino acids. V was pared by 8 bases and J by 4 bases, with 18 bases between. Germline loops: CDR1 SQVTM, CDR2 ANQGSEA. Here the CDR3 reads CSITGTANYEQYF. In DNA form, the CDR3 reads TGCAGCATAACCGGGACGGCGAATTACGAGCAGTACTTC.

The CDR3 region is CASSLVESTDTQYF. CDR3 sequence (DNA): TGCGCCAGCAGCTTGGTTGAGAGCACAGATACGCAGTATTTT. The gene calls are TRBV5-1 and TRBJ2-3; D uncertain. This CDR3 region has 14 residues. V gave up 0 bases and J gave up 0 bases, with 5 bases separating them. Germline V lookup: CDR1 SGHRS, CDR2 YFSETQ. Combining the CDR3 with reference TRBV5-1 and TRBJ2-3 gives the whole variable domain KAGVTQTPRYLIKTRGQQVTLSCSPISGHRSVSWYQQTPGQGLQFLFEYFSETQRNKGNFPGRFSGRQFSNSRSEMNVSTLELGDSALYLCASSLVESTDTQYFGPGTRLTVL.

The rearrangement uses TRBV11-3 and TRBJ2-5; D gene unclear. V lost 3 bases, J lost 7 bases, and 12 bases lay in between. The CDR3 extends over 13 amino acids. Germline-derived CDR1 and CDR2 are SGHNT and YENEEA. The chain's CDR3 is CASSLGSIGTQYF. The CDR3 nucleotides are TGTGCCAGCAGCTTGGGTTCAATCGGGACCCAGTACTTC.

Here the CDR3 reads CASSPRKGRSTEAFF. CDR3 DNA sequence: TGCGCCAGCAGCCCGCGAAAGGGTAGGAGCACTGAAGCTTTCTTT. The V and J genes are TRBV4-1 and TRBJ1-1; no definite D call. V was trimmed by 4 bases and J by 4 bases, leaving 16 bases between them. Germline CDR1 and CDR2: MGHRA and YSYEKL. The CDR3 has 15 residues.

The chain uses TRBV2 and TRBJ1-1; maybe TRBD1 (6 bases). Germline assignment: CDR1 SNHLY and CDR2 FYNNEI. This CDR3 spans 12 amino acids. Trimming pared 11 bases from V and 3 bases from J, leaving 13 bases between. DNA for the CDR3: TGTGCCGGGGAGGACAGCTACACTGAAGCTTTCTTT. Translated: CAGEDSYTEAFF.

This sequence joins TRBV27 and TRBJ2-7; either TRBD1 or TRBD2 may supply D (5 bases each). This CDR3 comprises 15 residues. Germline V gives CDR1 MNHEY, CDR2 SMNVEV (reference sequence). Deletions cut 0 bases from V and 8 bases from J, with 17 bases between. This chain's CDR3 is CASSLSLGPKLKQYF. CDR3 bases: TGTGCCAGCAGTTTATCGTTGGGACCAAAATTGAAGCAGTACTTC.

This chain connects TRBV16 to TRBJ1-2; D is unclear. CDR3 size: 12 residues. Germline lookup yields CDR1 KGHSY and CDR2 FQNENV. V was clipped by 8 bases and J by 4 bases, with 11 bases between them. The CDR3 loop reads CASSTGGYGYTF. CDR3 nucleotides: TGTGCCAGCTCTACGGGTGGCTATGGCTACACCTTC.

The V gene is TRBV18, the J gene TRBJ2-3; no definite D call. V was trimmed by 2 bases and J by 2 bases, leaving 14 bases between them. The CDR3 totals 16 residues. The germline V gene has CDR1 KGHSH and CDR2 LQKENI. This chain's CDR3 is CASSPSQGISTDTQYF. The CDR3 DNA sequence: TGTGCCAGCTCACCATCGCAAGGAATTTCCACAGATACGCAGTATTTT.

CDR3 sequence reads: CASAVRGNEKLFF. The CDR3 bases are TGCGCCAGCGCAGTGCGGGGAAATGAAAAACTGTTTTTT. The chain is built from TRBV5-1 and TRBJ1-4; D ambiguous. CDR3 size: 13 residues. With 7 bases removed from V and 5 bases from J, the gap between germline ends came to 12 bases. Germline values: CDR1 SGHRS, CDR2 YFSETQ.